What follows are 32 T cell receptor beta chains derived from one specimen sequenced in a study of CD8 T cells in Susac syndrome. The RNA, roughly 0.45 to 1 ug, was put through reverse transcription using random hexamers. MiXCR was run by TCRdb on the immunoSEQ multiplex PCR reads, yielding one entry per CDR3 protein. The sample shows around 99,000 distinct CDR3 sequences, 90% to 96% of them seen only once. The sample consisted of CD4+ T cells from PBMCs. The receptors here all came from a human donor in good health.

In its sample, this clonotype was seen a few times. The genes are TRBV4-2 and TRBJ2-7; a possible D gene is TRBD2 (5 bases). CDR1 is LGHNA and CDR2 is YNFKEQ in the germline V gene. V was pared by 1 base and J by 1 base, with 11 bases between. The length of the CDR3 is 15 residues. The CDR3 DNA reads TGTGCCAGCAGCCAAGCTCCGGGGAGTTCCTACGAGCAGTACTTC. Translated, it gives CASSQAPGSSYEQYF.

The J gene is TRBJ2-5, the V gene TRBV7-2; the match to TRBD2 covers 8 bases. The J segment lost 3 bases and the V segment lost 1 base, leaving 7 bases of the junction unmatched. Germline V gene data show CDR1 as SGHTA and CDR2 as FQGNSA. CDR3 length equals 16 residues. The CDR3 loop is CASSLGLANNKETQYF. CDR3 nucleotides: TGTGCCAGCAGCTTAGGACTAGCGAACAATAAAGAGACCCAGTACTTC.

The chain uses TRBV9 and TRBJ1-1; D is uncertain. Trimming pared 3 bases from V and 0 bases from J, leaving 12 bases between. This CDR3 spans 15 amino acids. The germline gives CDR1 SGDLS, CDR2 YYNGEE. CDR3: CASSENPFMNTEAFF. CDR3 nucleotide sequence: TGTGCCAGCAGCGAGAACCCGTTCATGAACACTGAAGCTTTCTTT. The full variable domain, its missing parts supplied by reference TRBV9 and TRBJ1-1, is DSGVTQTPKHLITATGQRVTLRCSPRSGDLSVYWYQQSLDQGLQFLIQYYNGEERAKGNILERFSAQQFPDLHSELNLSSLELGDSALYFCASSENPFMNTEAFFGQGTRLTVV.

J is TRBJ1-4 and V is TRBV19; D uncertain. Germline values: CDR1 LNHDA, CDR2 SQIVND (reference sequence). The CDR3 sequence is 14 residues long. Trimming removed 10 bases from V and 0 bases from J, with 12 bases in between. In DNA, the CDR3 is TGTGCCACCCAGAGAGGGCCAACTAATGAAAAACTGTTTTTT. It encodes CATQRGPTNEKLFF.

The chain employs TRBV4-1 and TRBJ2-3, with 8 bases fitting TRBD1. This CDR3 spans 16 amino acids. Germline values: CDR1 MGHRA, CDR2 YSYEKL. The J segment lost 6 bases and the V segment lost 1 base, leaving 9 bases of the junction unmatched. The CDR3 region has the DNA TGCGCCAGCAGCCAAGTCGTGCAGGGGGCTAGGGATACGCAGTATTTT. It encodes CASSQVVQGARDTQYF.

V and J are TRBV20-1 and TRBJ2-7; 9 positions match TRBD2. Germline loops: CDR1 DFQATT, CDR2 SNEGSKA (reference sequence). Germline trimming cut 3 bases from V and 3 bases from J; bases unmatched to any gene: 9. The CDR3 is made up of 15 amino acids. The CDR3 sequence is CSASQNSGSVYEQYF. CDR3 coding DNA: TGCAGTGCTAGCCAGAATAGCGGGAGCGTCTACGAGCAGTACTTC.

Here the CDR3 DNA reads TGTGCCAGCAGTGAAGACAGGGTACCAGATACGCAGTATTTT. Its translation: CASSEDRVPDTQYF. The chain employs TRBV2 and TRBJ2-3; a weak D match, TRBD1 (6 bases). The CDR3 totals 14 residues. Deletions cut 1 base from V and 4 bases from J, with 9 bases between. Germline lookup yields CDR1 SNHLY and CDR2 FYNNEI.

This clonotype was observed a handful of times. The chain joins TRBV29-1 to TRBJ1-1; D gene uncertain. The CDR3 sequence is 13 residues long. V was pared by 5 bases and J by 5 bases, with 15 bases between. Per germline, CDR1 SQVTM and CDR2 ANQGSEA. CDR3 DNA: TGCAGCGTTCCCGGACCAATGGGTACTGAAGCTTTCTTT. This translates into CSVPGPMGTEAFF. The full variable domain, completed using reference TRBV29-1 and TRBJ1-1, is SAVISQKPSRDICQRGTSLTIQCQVDSQVTMMFWYRQQPGQSLTLIATANQGSEATYESGFVIDKFPISRPNLTFSTLTVSNMSPEDSSIYLCSVPGPMGTEAFFGQGTRLTVV.

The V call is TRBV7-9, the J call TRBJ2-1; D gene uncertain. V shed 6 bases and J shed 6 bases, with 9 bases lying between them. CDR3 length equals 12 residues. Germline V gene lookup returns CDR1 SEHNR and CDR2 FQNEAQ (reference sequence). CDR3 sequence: CASSIDRNEQFF. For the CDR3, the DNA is TGTGCCAGCAGTATCGATCGCAATGAGCAGTTCTTC.

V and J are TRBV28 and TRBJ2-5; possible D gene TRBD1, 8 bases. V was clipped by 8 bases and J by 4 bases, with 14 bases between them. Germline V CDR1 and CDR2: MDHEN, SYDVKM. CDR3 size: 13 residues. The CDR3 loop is CASRQGRGETQYF. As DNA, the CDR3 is TGTGCCAGCCGACAGGGGAGGGGAGAGACCCAGTACTTC.

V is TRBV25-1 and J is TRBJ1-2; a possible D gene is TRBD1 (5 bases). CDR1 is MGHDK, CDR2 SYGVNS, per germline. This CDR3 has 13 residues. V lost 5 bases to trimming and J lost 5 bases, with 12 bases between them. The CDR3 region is CASSSGQGYGYTF. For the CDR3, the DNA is TGTGCCAGCAGTTCAGGCCAGGGATATGGCTACACCTTC.

The CDR3 nucleotides are TGTGCCAGCAGTAGCGGGAGTAAAGGGTACAATGAGCAGTTCTTC. Encoded protein: CASSSGSKGYNEQFF. V usage is TRBV2 and J usage is TRBJ2-1, with TRBD2 matching over 8 bases. V shed 5 bases, J shed 4 bases, and the junction held 7 bases outside the gene matches. The germline CDR1 and CDR2 sequences are SNHLY and FYNNEI. The CDR3 runs to 15 residues.

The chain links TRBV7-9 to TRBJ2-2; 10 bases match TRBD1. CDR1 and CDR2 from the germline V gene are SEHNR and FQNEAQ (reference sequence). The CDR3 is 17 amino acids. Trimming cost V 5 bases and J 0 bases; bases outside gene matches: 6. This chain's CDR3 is CASSLDRGRTNTGELFF. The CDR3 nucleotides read TGTGCCAGCAGCCTCGACAGGGGGCGTACGAACACCGGGGAGCTGTTTTTT.

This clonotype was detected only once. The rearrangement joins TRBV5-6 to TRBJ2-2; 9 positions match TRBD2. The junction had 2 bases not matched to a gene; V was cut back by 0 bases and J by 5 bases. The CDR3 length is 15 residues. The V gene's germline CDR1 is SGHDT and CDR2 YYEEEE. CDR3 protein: CASSLGSGGTGELFF. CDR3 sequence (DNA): TGTGCCAGCAGCTTGGGCAGCGGGGGGACCGGGGAGCTGTTTTTT.

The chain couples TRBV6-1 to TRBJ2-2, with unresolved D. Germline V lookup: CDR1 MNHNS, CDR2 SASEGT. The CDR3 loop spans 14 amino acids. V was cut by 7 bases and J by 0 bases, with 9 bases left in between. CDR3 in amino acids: CASMTFTNTGELFF. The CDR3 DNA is TGTGCCAGCATGACTTTCACGAACACCGGGGAGCTGTTTTTT.

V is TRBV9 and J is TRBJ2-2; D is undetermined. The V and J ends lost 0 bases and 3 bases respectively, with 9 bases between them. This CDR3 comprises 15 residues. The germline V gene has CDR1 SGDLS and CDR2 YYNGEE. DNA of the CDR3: TGTGCCAGCAGCGTAGGGCACCGAGACACCGGGGAGCTGTTTTTT. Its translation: CASSVGHRDTGELFF.

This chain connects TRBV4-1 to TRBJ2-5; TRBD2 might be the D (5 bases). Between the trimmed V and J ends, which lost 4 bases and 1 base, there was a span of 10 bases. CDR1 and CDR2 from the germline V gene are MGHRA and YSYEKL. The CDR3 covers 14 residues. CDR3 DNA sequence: TGCGCCAGCAGCCGGTCCGGGATCCAAGAGACCCAGTACTTC. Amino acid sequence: CASSRSGIQETQYF.

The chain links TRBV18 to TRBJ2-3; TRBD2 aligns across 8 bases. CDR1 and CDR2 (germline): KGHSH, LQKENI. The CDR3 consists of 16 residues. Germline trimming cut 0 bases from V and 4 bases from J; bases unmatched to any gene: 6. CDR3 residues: CASSPPAGGGADTQYF. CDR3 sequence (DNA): TGTGCCAGCTCACCACCGGCGGGGGGCGGAGCAGATACGCAGTATTTT.

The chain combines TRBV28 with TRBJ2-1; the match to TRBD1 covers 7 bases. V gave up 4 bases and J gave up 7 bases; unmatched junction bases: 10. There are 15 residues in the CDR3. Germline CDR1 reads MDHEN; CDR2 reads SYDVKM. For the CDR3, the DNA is TGTGCCAGCAGTTCCGGAGACAGGGTATTGAATGAGCAGTTCTTC. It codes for CASSSGDRVLNEQFF.

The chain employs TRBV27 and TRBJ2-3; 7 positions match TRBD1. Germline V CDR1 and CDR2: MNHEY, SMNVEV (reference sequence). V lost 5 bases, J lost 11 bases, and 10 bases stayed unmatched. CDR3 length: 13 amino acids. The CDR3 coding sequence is TGTGCCAGCAGTCGGACAGGTGTCGGAGGGCAGTATTTT. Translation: CASSRTGVGGQYF.

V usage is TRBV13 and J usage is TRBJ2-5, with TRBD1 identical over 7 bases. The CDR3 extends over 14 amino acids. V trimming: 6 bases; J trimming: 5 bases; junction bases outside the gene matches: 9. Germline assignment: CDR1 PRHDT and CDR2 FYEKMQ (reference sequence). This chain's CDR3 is CASSKPTGKETQYF. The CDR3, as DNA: TGTGCCAGCAGTAAACCGACAGGGAAGGAGACCCAGTACTTC.

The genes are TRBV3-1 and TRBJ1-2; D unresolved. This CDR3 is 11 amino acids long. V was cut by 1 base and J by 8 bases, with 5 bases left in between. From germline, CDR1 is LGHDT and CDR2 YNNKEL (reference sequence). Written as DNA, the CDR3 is TGTGCCAGCAGCCAAGGTGAAGGCTACACCTTC. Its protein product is CASSQGEGYTF. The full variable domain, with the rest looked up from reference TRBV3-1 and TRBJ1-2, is DTAVSQTPKYLVTQMGNDKSIKCEQNLGHDTMYWYKQDSKKFLKIMFSYNNKELIINETVPNRFSPKSPDKAHLNLHINSLELGDSAVYFCASSQGEGYTFGSGTRLTVV.

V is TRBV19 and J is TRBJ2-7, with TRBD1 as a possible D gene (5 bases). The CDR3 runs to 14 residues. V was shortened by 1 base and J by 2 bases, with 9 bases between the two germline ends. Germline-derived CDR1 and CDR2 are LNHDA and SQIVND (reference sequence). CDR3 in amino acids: CASSIVHRTYEQYF. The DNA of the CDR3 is TGTGCCAGTAGTATAGTTCACAGGACCTACGAGCAGTACTTC.

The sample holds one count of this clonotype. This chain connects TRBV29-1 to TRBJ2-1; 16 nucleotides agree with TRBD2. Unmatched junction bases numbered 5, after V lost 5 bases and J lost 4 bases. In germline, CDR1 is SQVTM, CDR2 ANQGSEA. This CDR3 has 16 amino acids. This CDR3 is CSVHGTSGRGYNEQFF. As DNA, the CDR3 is TGCAGCGTTCACGGGACTAGCGGGAGGGGATACAATGAGCAGTTCTTC.

The chain's CDR3 is CATSDPRSPYNEQFF. CDR3 DNA sequence: TGTGCCACCAGTGATCCACGTTCCCCCTACAATGAGCAGTTCTTC. The chain joins TRBV24-1 to TRBJ2-1; no firm D call. The V gene lost 3 bases and the J gene lost 2 bases, with 10 bases spanning the gap. Germline CDR1 is KGHDR and CDR2 is SFDVKD. The CDR3 contains 15 residues.

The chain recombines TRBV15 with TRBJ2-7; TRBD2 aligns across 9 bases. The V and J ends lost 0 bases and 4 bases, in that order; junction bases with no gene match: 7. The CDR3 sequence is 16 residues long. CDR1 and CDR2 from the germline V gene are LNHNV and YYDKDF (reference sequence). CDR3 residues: CATSREPWAGGYEQYF. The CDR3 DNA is TGTGCCACCAGCAGAGAGCCCTGGGCGGGAGGGTACGAGCAGTACTTC.

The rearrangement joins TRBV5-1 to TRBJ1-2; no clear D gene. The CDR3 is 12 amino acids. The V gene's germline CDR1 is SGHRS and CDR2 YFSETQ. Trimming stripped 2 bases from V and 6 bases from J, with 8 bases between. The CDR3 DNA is TGCGCCAGCAGCTTATCACAGAATGGCTACACCTTC. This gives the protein CASSLSQNGYTF.

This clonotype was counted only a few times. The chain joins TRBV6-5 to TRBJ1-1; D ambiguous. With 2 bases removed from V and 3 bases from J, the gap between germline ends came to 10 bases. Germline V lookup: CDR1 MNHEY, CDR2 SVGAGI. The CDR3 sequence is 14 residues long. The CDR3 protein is CASSYNGGHTEAFF. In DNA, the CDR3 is TGTGCCAGCAGTTACAACGGAGGTCACACTGAAGCTTTCTTT.

The DNA of the CDR3 is TGCGCCAGCAGCCAAGATACCGCTATTAACTATGGCTACACCTTC. This sequence encodes CASSQDTAINYGYTF. The chain is built from TRBV4-1 and TRBJ1-2; D is ambiguous. Trimming cost V 0 bases and J 1 base, with 9 bases left between them. Germline loops: CDR1 MGHRA, CDR2 YSYEKL. This CDR3 contains 15 residues.

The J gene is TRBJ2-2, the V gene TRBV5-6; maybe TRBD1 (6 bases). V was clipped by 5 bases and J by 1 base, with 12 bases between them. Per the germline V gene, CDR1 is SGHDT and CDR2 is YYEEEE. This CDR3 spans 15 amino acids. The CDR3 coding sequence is TGTGCCAGCAGGGGCCTGGGACAGAACACCGGGGAGCTGTTTTTT. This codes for CASRGLGQNTGELFF.

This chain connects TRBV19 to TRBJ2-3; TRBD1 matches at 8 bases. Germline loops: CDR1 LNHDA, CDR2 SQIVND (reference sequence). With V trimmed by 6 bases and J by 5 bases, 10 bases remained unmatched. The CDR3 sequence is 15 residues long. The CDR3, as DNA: TGTGCCAGTAGACCGAAGGACAGGGTTAAAGATACGCAGTATTTT. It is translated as CASRPKDRVKDTQYF.

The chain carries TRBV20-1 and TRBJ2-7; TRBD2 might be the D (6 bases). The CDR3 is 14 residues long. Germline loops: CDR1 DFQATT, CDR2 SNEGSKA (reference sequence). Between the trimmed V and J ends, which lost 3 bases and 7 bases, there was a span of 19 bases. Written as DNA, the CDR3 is TGCAGTGCTAGGAAGGGGACTTCCACTCGTGAGCAGTACTTC. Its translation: CSARKGTSTREQYF.